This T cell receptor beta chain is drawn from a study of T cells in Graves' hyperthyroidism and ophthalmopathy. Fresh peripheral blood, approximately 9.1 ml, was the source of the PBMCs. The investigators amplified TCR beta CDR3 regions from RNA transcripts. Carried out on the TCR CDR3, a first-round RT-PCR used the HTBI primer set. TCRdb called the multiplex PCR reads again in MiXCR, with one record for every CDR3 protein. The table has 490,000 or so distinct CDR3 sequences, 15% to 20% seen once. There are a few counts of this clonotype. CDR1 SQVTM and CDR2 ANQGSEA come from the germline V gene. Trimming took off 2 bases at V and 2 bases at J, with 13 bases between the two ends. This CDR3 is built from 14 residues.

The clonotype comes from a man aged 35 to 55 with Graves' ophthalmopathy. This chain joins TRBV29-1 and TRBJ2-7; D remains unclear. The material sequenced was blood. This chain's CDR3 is CSVEMDGSTYEQYF. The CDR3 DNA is TGCAGCGTTGAAATGGACGGATCCACCTACGAGCAGTACTTC.